The T cell receptor beta chain described here comes from a study of blood T cell repertoires in COVID-19. Study summary: Acute and convalescent COVID-19 samples came from the United States, Italy and Spain. From T cells, B-cell-depleted T cells, or PBMCs came the material, which was cDNA or gDNA.

Germline V CDR1 and CDR2: PRHDT, FYEKMQ (reference sequence). CDR3 length: 16 residues. Losses at the gene ends were 1 base for V and 7 bases for J; bases not matched to a gene: 6. Authors' analysis steps: Reference gene primer amplification gave nucleated cell count estimates. Data came from immunoSEQ multiplex PCR; TCRdb stores just in-frame clones and leaves some out. That table gives V, J and clone size, and the DNA gave D and trimming. The data contain about 230,000 clones, 80% to 90% of them singletons. What was sequenced was peripheral blood. This receptor was taken from a woman aged 40-49 years who had recovered from COVID-19. This rearrangement joins TRBV13 to TRBJ1-3; 11 bases align to TRBD1. CDR3 residues: CASSLVLRDRGNTIYF. CDR3 nucleotides: TGTGCCAGCAGCTTAGTATTGCGGGACAGGGGGAACACCATATATTTT.